This T cell receptor beta chain was documented in a study of graft-versus-host responses after intestinal transplantation. Study-level findings and limits: Levels of circulating GvH clones at their peak were associated with early post-transplant HvG declines.

As concerns this clone: Its antigen remains unknown.

Sequencing used immunoSEQ multiplex PCR; TCRdb keeps in-frame clones, though not all of them. The sample contains approximately 94,000 clones, more than 75% of which appear only once. This specimen consisted of unstimulated CD4+ T cells sorted from spleen or lymph node cells, obtained before transplant. This TCR was recovered from a human donor who was the organ donor for an intestinal transplant.

The CDR3: CASSRTRQGLPEAFF. CDR3 nucleotides: TGTGCCAGTAGCCGGACGAGACAGGGTCTCCCTGAAGCTTTCTTT. The chain carries TRBV19 and TRBJ1-1; TRBD1 aligns across 7 bases. The CDR3 is made up of 15 amino acids. V trimming: 6 bases; J trimming: 6 bases; junction bases outside the gene matches: 13. The germline V gene has CDR1 LNHDA and CDR2 SQIVND (reference sequence).